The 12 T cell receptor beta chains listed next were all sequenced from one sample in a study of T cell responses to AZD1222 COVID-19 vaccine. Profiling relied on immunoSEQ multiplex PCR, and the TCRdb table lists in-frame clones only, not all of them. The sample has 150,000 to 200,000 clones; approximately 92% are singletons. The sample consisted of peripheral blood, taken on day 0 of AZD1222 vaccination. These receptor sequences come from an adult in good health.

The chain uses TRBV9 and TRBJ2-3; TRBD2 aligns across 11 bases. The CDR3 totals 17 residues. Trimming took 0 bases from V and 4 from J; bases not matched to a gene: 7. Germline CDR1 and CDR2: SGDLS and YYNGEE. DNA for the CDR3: TGTGCCAGCAGCGTAGAAACTAGCGGGGGTAGGGCAGATACGCAGTATTTT. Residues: CASSVETSGGRADTQYF.

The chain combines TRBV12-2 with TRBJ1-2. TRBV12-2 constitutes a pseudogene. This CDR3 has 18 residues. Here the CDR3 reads CASRFLKLPRALNYGYTF. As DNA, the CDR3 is TGTGCAAGTCGCTTTCTCAAGTTACCTCGGGCACTCAACTATGGCTACACCTTC.

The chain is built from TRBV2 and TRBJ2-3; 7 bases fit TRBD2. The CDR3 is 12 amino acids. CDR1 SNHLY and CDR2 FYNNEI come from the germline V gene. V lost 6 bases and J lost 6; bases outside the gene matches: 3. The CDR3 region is CASRGLMDTQYF. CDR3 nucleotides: TGTGCCAGCAGGGGACTAATGGATACGCAGTATTTT.

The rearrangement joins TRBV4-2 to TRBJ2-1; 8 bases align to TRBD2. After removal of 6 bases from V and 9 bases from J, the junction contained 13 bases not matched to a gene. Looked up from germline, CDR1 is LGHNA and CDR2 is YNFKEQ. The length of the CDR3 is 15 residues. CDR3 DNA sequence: TGTGCCAGCAGGCCCTCGGAGCGGGAGTTAGGTGAGCAGTTCTTC. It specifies CASRPSERELGEQFF.

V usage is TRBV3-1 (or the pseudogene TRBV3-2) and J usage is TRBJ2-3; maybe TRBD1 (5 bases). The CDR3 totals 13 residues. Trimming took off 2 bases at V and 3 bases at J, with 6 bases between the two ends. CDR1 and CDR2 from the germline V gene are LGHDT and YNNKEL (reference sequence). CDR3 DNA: TGTGCCAGCAGCCAAAAGGGGACAGATACGCAGTATTTT. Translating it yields CASSQKGTDTQYF.

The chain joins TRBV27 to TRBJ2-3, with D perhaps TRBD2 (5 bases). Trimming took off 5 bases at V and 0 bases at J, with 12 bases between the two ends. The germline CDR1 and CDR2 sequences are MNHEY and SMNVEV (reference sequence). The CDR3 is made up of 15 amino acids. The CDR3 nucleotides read TGTGCCAGCAGTGAGCAGCGGCTCAGCACAGATACGCAGTATTTT. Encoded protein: CASSEQRLSTDTQYF.

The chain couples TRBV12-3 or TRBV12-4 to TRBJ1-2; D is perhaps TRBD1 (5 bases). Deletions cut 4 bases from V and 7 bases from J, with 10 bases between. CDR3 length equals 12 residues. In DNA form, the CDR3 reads TGTGCCAGCAGTTCAGGGAACCGTGGCTACACCTTC. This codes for CASSSGNRGYTF.

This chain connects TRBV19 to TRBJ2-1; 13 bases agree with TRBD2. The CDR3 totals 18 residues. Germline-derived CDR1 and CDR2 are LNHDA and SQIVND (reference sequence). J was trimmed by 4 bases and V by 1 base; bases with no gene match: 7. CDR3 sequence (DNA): TGTGCCAGTAGTATAGTAGCCGGGACTAGCGGGAAATACAATGAGCAGTTCTTC. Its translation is CASSIVAGTSGKYNEQFF.

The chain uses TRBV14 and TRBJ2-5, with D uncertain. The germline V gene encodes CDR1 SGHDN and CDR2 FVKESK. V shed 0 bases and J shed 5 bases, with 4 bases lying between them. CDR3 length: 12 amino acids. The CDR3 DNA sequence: TGTGCCAGCAGCCAAGATTGGGAGACCCAGTACTTC. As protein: CASSQDWETQYF.

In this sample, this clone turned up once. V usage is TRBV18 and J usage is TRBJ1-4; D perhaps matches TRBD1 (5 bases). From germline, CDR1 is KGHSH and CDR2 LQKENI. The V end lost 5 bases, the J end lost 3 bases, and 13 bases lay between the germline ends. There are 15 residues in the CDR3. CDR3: CASSINRDSNEKLFF. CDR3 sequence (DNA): TGTGCCAGCTCAATCAACCGGGACTCTAATGAAAAACTGTTTTTT.

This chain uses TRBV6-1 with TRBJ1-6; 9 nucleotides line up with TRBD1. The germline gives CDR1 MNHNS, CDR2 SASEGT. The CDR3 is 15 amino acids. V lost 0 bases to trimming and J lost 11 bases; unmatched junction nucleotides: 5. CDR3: CASSEAGQGNPPLHF. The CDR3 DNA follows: TGTGCCAGCAGTGAAGCCGGACAGGGGAACCCACCCCTCCACTTT.

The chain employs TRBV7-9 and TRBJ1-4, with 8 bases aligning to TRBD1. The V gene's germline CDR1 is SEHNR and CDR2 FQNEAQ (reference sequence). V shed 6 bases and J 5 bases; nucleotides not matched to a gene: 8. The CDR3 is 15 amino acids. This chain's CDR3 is CASRSTGTGNEKLFF. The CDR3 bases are TGTGCCAGCAGATCAACCGGGACAGGAAATGAAAAACTGTTTTTT.